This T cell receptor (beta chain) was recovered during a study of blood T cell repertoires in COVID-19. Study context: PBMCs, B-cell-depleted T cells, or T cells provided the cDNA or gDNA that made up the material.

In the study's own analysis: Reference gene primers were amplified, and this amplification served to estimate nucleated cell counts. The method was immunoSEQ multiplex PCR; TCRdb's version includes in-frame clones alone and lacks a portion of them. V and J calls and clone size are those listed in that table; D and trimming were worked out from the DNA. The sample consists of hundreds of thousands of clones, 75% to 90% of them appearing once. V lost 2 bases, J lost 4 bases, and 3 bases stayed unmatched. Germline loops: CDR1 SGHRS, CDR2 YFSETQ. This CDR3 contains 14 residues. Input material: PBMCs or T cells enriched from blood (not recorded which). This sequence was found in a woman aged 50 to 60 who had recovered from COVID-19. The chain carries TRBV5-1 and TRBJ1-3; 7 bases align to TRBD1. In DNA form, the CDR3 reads TGCGCCAGCAGCTTTACAGGGGCCGGAAACACCATATATTTT. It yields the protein CASSFTGAGNTIYF. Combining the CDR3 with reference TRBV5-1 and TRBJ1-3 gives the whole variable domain KAGVTQTPRYLIKTRGQQVTLSCSPISGHRSVSWYQQTPGQGLQFLFEYFSETQRNKGNFPGRFSGRQFSNSRSEMNVSTLELGDSALYLCASSFTGAGNTIYFGEGSWLTVV.